The source of this T cell receptor beta chain is a study of beta chain features in type 1 diabetes. Study context: Taken together, all samples contributed approximately 110 million examined sorted cells.

Purities over 95% were achieved in all sorted populations. On this clone itself: Its specificity is not known.

Reverse transcription of all isolated RNA meant that expressed TCRB transcripts were sequenced. The repertoire was sequenced with immunoSEQ multiplex PCR; TCRdb's copy has only in-frame clones and lacks some. This table holds roughly 160,000 clones, 7.8% found once. Findings of the study overall: High-TCR-expressing cells could be over-represented by cDNA sequencing. Patients with Type 1 diabetes showed moderately but significantly shorter TCRB CDR3s in all four CD4+ subsets.

Germline CDR1 KGHSH, CDR2 LQKENI. After removal of 0 bases from V and 8 bases from J, the junction contained 9 bases not matched to a gene. The CDR3 length is 16 residues. Source material: central memory CD4+ T cells from blood. V usage is TRBV18 and J usage is TRBJ1-1; 10 nucleotides align to TRBD1. The clonotype comes from a woman in her thirties or forties with type 1 diabetes. CDR3 DNA: TGTGCCAGCTCACCACCAGGACAGGGGGTTACCGGGGAAGCTTTCTTT. Its protein product is CASSPPGQGVTGEAFF. Full variable domain (missing parts from reference TRBV18 and TRBJ1-1): NAGVMQNPRHLVRRRGQEARLRCSPMKGHSHVYWYRQLPEEGLKFMVYLQKENIIDESGMPKERFSAEFPKEGPSILRIQQVVRGDSAAYFCASSPPGQGVTGEAFFGQGTRLTVV.